A single sample is the source of the 25 T cell receptor beta chains below, sequenced in a study of T cell responses to AZD1222 COVID-19 vaccine (dated by TCRdb to about 2021). Library method: the immunoSEQ multiplex PCR assay. Not all clones reach the TCRdb copy of this immuneACCESS table, which keeps in-frame sequences only. Checked studies attribute under half of the gap to unresolved V genes and leave the rest unexplained. The sample table contains roughly 56,000 clones; only one count was recorded for about four fifths of them. The leading ten clones occupy 26% of the sample. The label giving this sample's time point can be read as: about 28 days (+/-7) after the second vaccine dose. This specimen was peripheral blood, taken 28 days after the second AZD1222 dose. These receptors all stem from an adult who received the AZD1222 COVID-19 vaccine.

The V call is TRBV2, the J call TRBJ1-5; D unclear. Trimming removed 0 bases at V and 4 bases at J, with 10 bases between. The CDR3 runs to 15 residues. The germline V gene has CDR1 SNHLY and CDR2 FYNNEI. CDR3 in DNA: TGTGCCAGCAGTGAAGCCCTCTATTCTAATCAGCCCCAGCATTTT. The encoded protein is CASSEALYSNQPQHF.

The CDR3 loop reads CASSSPPGYGSDTQYF. DNA of the CDR3: TGTGCCAGCAGTTCCCCCCCCGGCTATGGTTCAGATACGCAGTATTTT. The V and J genes are TRBV25-1 and TRBJ2-3; D remains ambiguous. The germline V gene has CDR1 MGHDK and CDR2 SYGVNS. CDR3 length: 16 residues. Trimming shortened V by 5 bases and J by 4 bases, and 19 bases separated the two germline ends.

This chain joins TRBV28 and TRBJ2-7; D remains ambiguous. Germline loops: CDR1 MDHEN, CDR2 SYDVKM. Trimming stripped 5 bases from V and 4 bases from J, with 18 bases between. This CDR3 spans 15 amino acids. The CDR3: CASSPPGLILYEQYF. As DNA, the CDR3 is TGTGCCAGCAGTCCCCCGGGCCTAATCCTTTACGAGCAGTACTTC.

CDR3 nucleotide sequence: TGTGCCAGCAGACCCGGGACCGTGAGTGGGCAGTTCTTC. Amino acids: CASRPGTVSGQFF. V usage is TRBV6-5 and J usage is TRBJ2-1; the D gene could be TRBD1 or TRBD2 (5 bases each). This CDR3 is 13 amino acids long. In germline, CDR1 is MNHEY, CDR2 SVGAGI. V lost 6 bases and J 12 bases, leaving 18 bases between the germline ends.

V and J are TRBV19 and TRBJ2-7, with 14 bases identical to TRBD2. The germline gives CDR1 LNHDA, CDR2 SQIVND (reference sequence). The CDR3 has 15 amino acids. Trimming cost V 6 bases and J 1 base; bases outside gene matches: 2. The CDR3 nucleotides read TGTGCCAGTAGGAGACTAGCGGGAGGGTCCTACGAGCAGTACTTC. Protein product: CASRRLAGGSYEQYF.

The V gene is TRBV5-4, the J gene TRBJ2-7; 8 bases map to TRBD1. The CDR3 is made up of 14 amino acids. Trimming took 4 bases from V and 6 from J; bases not matched to a gene: 9. Looked up from germline, CDR1 is SGHNT and CDR2 is YYREEE (reference sequence). The CDR3 loop reads CASSVAGQAGEQYF. CDR3 nucleotides: TGTGCCAGCAGCGTCGCGGGACAGGCGGGCGAGCAGTACTTC.

This clone was counted once. This chain uses TRBV5-1 with TRBJ2-3; a possible D gene is TRBD2 (6 bases). The germline V gene encodes CDR1 SGHRS and CDR2 YFSETQ. The CDR3 is 15 amino acids. The V end was cut by 0 bases, the J end by 2 bases, with 10 bases between. The CDR3 region has the DNA TGCGCCAGCAGCTTGGTCCGGGAGCACACAGATACGCAGTATTTT. Its translation is CASSLVREHTDTQYF.

The chain recombines TRBV24-1 with TRBJ2-1, with D unresolved. Trimming pared 3 bases from V and 5 bases from J, leaving 13 bases between. Germline V CDR1 and CDR2: KGHDR, SFDVKD. The CDR3 has 15 amino acids. In DNA form, the CDR3 reads TGTGCCACCAGTGATCCACTACATCCGAACAATGAGCAGTTCTTC. It is translated as CATSDPLHPNNEQFF.

This chain links TRBV6-5 with TRBJ2-1, with 7 bases aligning to TRBD2. V was clipped by 6 bases and J by 0 bases; unmatched bases: 2. Germline values: CDR1 MNHEY, CDR2 SVGAGI. This CDR3 has 14 amino acids. CDR3 coding DNA: TGTGCCAGCAGCGAGCGGGACTCCTACAATGAGCAGTTCTTC. Protein product: CASSERDSYNEQFF.

The V gene is TRBV30, the J gene TRBJ1-1; TRBD1 might be the D (6 bases). The length of the CDR3 is 14 residues. V dropped 2 bases and J dropped 4 bases, with 14 bases sitting between them. The germline V gene encodes CDR1 GTSNPN and CDR2 SVGIG (reference sequence). In DNA, the CDR3 is TGTGCCTGGAGTTCTACAGGGCAGGCCACTGAAGCTTTCTTT. This encodes CAWSSTGQATEAFF.

J is TRBJ1-4 and V is TRBV2; TRBD1 might be the D (6 bases). The V gene's germline CDR1 is SNHLY and CDR2 FYNNEI. The CDR3 length is 15 residues. The ends were cut back, 2 bases at V and 3 bases at J, with 10 bases in the middle. The CDR3 DNA reads as TGTGCCAGCAGTGAATTGGCAGGGGCTAATGAAAAACTGTTTTTT. Translating it yields CASSELAGANEKLFF. The full variable domain, with the rest looked up from reference TRBV2 and TRBJ1-4, is EPEVTQTPSHQVTQMGQEVILRCVPISNHLYFYWYRQILGQKVEFLVSFYNNEISEKSEIFDDQFSVERPDGSNFTLKIRSTKLEDSAMYFCASSELAGANEKLFFGSGTQLSVL.

The chain has TRBV9 and TRBJ1-6, with D possibly matching TRBD1 (6 bases). The CDR3 is made up of 15 amino acids. Trimming removed 6 bases from V and 7 bases from J, with 17 bases in between. Germline V lookup: CDR1 SGDLS, CDR2 YYNGEE. Here the CDR3 DNA reads TGTGCCAGCACCCGAGGAGGGGGAGGGAATTCACCCCTCCACTTT. As protein: CASTRGGGGNSPLHF.

Only one count was recorded for this clone. The chain joins TRBV30 to TRBJ1-1; no clear D gene. The CDR3 extends over 11 amino acids. Germline CDR1 GTSNPN, CDR2 SVGIG (reference sequence). Trimming removed 1 base from V and 5 bases from J, with 5 bases in between. The CDR3 sequence is CAWSEFTEAFF. CDR3 nucleotides: TGTGCCTGGAGTGAATTTACTGAAGCTTTCTTT.

This clone was counted once. The chain couples TRBV5-1 to TRBJ2-7; 8 bases match TRBD1. The ends lost 3 bases at V and 2 bases at J; junction bases unmatched: 4. Germline V gene data show CDR1 as SGHRS and CDR2 as YFSETQ. The CDR3 is 14 residues long. The CDR3 is CASSYGQGPYEQYF. The CDR3 nucleotides are TGCGCCAGCAGCTACGGACAGGGCCCCTACGAGCAGTACTTC.

There are a few counts of this clone. This chain uses TRBV28 with TRBJ1-5; D possibly corresponds to TRBD1 (6 bases). This CDR3 contains 13 residues. V dropped 10 bases and J dropped 3 bases, with 13 bases sitting between them. Looked up from germline, CDR1 is MDHEN and CDR2 is SYDVKM. CDR3 in DNA: TGTGCCACCGAAGGGGGGGCCAATCAGCCCCAGCATTTT. It is translated as CATEGGANQPQHF.

This chain uses TRBV10-3 with TRBJ2-1; TRBD2 is a possible D gene (6 bases). The CDR3 extends over 15 amino acids. Germline CDR1 is ENHRY and CDR2 is SYGVKD. Between the trimmed V and J ends, which lost 9 bases and 4 bases, there was a span of 19 bases. DNA of the CDR3: TGTGCCATAAGGCCCTCAGCGGGTGTTTACAATGAGCAGTTCTTC. Translated: CAIRPSAGVYNEQFF.

This chain joins TRBV6-5 and TRBJ1-2; TRBD1 might be the D (6 bases). Germline CDR1 MNHEY, CDR2 SVGAGI. CDR3 length: 16 amino acids. V gave up 2 bases and J gave up 4 bases, with 17 bases separating them. The CDR3 sequence is CASSYDQGSPPYGYTF. CDR3 nucleotides: TGTGCCAGCAGTTACGATCAGGGGTCACCTCCCTATGGCTACACCTTC.

This chain joins TRBV25-1 and TRBJ2-3; TRBD1 matches 8 bases. V dropped 11 bases and J dropped 4; count of bases not matched to a gene: 8. This CDR3 region has 13 residues. Looked up from germline, CDR1 is MGHDK and CDR2 is SYGVNS. The CDR3, as DNA: TGTGCCGTCCGGACAGGGTTCGCAGATACGCAGTATTTT. This translates into CAVRTGFADTQYF.

The chain carries TRBV7-9 and TRBJ2-7; TRBD1 might be the D (6 bases). The CDR3 has 15 amino acids. The germline gives CDR1 SEHNR, CDR2 FQNEAQ (reference sequence). Trimming shortened V by 1 base and J by 0 bases, and 10 bases separated the two germline ends. The CDR3 region has the DNA TGTGCCAGCAGCTTAGACGACAGGCCCTCCTACGAGCAGTACTTC. The encoded protein is CASSLDDRPSYEQYF.

The gene calls are TRBV11-2 and TRBJ2-1, with D possibly matching TRBD2 (6 bases). Germline loops: CDR1 SGHAT, CDR2 FQNNGV. There are 17 residues in the CDR3. Trimming removed 5 bases at V and 7 bases at J, with 24 bases between. The CDR3 DNA reads as TGTGCCAGCAGCCCCGGTTTGGGGCTTCGAAGCGGGAATGAGCAGTTCTTC. It codes for CASSPGLGLRSGNEQFF.

As for this clone: Relative to the germline gene, one junction end is altered; a read error may explain this. The V gene is TRBV7-8, the J gene TRBJ2-7; the match to TRBD2 covers 7 bases. Germline CDR1 and CDR2: SGHVS and FQNEAQ. The CDR3 runs 15 residues. The CDR3 region is CASSISVLGGTIGSF. DNA of the CDR3: TGTGCCAGCAGCATTTCGGTATTAGGAGGGACTATCGGTTCCTTC.

This clone was seen a single time. The gene calls are TRBV27 and TRBJ2-7; D is ambiguous. The CDR3 sequence is 14 residues long. CDR1 and CDR2 (germline): MNHEY, SMNVEV (reference sequence). Trimming cost V 4 bases and J 0 bases, with 10 bases left between them. CDR3 protein: CASSYKRSSYEQYF. The CDR3 DNA sequence: TGTGCCAGCAGTTATAAGCGCAGCTCCTACGAGCAGTACTTC.

The chain links TRBV3-1 (or the pseudogene TRBV3-2) to TRBJ1-6; D gene uncertain. Deletions cut 4 bases from V and 4 bases from J, with 14 bases between. There are 16 residues in the CDR3. Germline CDR1 is LGHDT and CDR2 is YNNKEL (reference sequence). This chain's CDR3 is CASSPATGRYNSPLHF. The CDR3, as DNA: TGTGCCAGCAGCCCAGCCACCGGAAGATATAATTCACCCCTCCACTTT.

This chain joins TRBV27 and TRBJ1-2; D might be TRBD1 (6 bases). The CDR3 sequence is 14 residues long. V was pared by 2 bases and J by 2 bases, with 9 bases between. Germline V gene lookup returns CDR1 MNHEY and CDR2 SMNVEV (reference sequence). In nucleotides, the CDR3 is TGTGCCAGCAGTTTAGGGGACAAGAACTATGGCTACACCTTC. It codes for CASSLGDKNYGYTF.

This chain connects TRBV28 to TRBJ2-7; D gene uncertain. Germline CDR1 and CDR2: MDHEN and SYDVKM. Trimming shortened V by 6 bases and J by 3 bases, and 15 bases separated the two germline ends. The CDR3 runs to 14 residues. The CDR3 here is CASRETGQNYEQYF. CDR3 DNA sequence: TGTGCCAGCAGAGAAACCGGGCAAAACTACGAGCAGTACTTC.